This TCR beta chain was profiled in a study of monozygotic twins with inflammatory bowel disease. Overall study results and limits: Patients with IBD had less TCRbeta diversity (inverse Simpson) than their healthy co-twins.

The template switching step added UMIs that contained a 6-nucleotide sample barcode. TCRdb re-called the 5' RACE reads; every CDR3 protein appears as one record, without DNA. Its table lists more than 120,000 distinct CDR3 sequences. A note on this clonotype: Its antigen is not identified.

Germline V CDR1 and CDR2: DFQATT, SNEGSKA (reference sequence). This CDR3 contains 14 residues. For every donor, one blood sample of roughly 2.6 ml was drawn. The receptor comes from a human donor with ulcerative colitis or Crohn's disease, or a healthy co-twin of an affected twin (not recorded which). Sample: blood. The chain is built from TRBV20-1 and TRBJ2-5; TCRdb names TRBD1, which stays unverified in the absence of DNA. This CDR3 reads CRTGGLGYQETQYF.